These 5 T cell receptor beta chains share one sample of origin, sequenced in a study of OX40 agonist ivuxolimab in advanced cancers. TCRdb keeps only in-frame clones here, not all; method: immunoSEQ multiplex PCR. The repertoire includes tens of thousands of clones, 84% of them detected once, and around 1.5% sits in the top ten. This material consisted of CD4+ or CD8+ T cells sorted from blood, taken in a trial of the OX40 agonist ivuxolimab. These receptors all come from an adult with an advanced solid tumor such as melanoma, head and neck, liver or kidney cancer.

V gene TRBV4-1 combines with J gene TRBJ2-3, with D possibly called TRBD1 or TRBD2 (5 bases each). This CDR3 is built from 13 residues. CDR1 and CDR2 from the germline V gene are MGHRA and YSYEKL. V lost 6 bases to trimming and J lost 0 bases, with 7 bases between them. The CDR3 loop reads CASRGPSTDTQYF. The CDR3 region has the DNA TGCGCCAGCAGGGGACCTAGCACAGATACGCAGTATTTT.

In this sample, this clone turned up a few times. CDR3 sequence: CASSPHRVGAKNIQYF. The CDR3 DNA reads as TGTGCCAGCAGCCCGCACCGTGTTGGGGCCAAAAACATTCAGTACTTC. The chain uses TRBV7-8 and TRBJ2-4; D unclear. Trimming removed 5 bases at V and 1 base at J, with 15 bases between. This CDR3 is built from 16 residues. Germline V lookup: CDR1 SGHVS, CDR2 FQNEAQ.

The gene calls are TRBV6-6 and TRBJ2-3; D gene unclear. In germline, CDR1 is MNHNY, CDR2 SVGAGI (reference sequence). This CDR3 is built from 12 residues. Trimming pared 3 bases from V and 6 bases from J, leaving 7 bases between. The DNA for the CDR3 is TGTGCCAGCAGTTATCTCGGGGATACGCAGTATTTT. Its translation: CASSYLGDTQYF.

A note on this clone: The same CDR3 can be traced to other DNA sequences in this sample. The V gene is TRBV7-9, the J gene TRBJ2-7; 7 bases are shared with TRBD1. Per germline, CDR1 SEHNR and CDR2 FQNEAQ (reference sequence). The CDR3 has 17 amino acids. With 5 bases clipped from V and 1 base from J, the junction kept 14 bases outside the gene matches. The DNA of the CDR3 is TGTGCCAGCAGCCCAACGACCGGGACAGACCCTTCCTACGAGCAGTACTTC. Encoded protein: CASSPTTGTDPSYEQYF.

The chain joins TRBV5-1 to TRBJ1-1; TRBD1 agrees at 10 bases. The V gene's germline CDR1 is SGHRS and CDR2 YFSETQ. J gave up 4 bases and V 4 bases, and 10 bases lay outside the gene matches. The CDR3 length is 16 residues. CDR3 in amino acids: CASSTRTGGHGTEAFF. CDR3 bases: TGCGCCAGCAGCACCCGGACAGGGGGTCACGGCACTGAAGCTTTCTTT.